These 25 T cell receptor beta chains were all obtained from the same sample, sequenced in a study of regulatory T cells in long-lasting Graves disease. According to the study, TCR beta libraries were built with iRepertoire HTBI primers and CDR3-region Arm-PCR. MiXCR, applied by TCRdb to the multiplex PCR reads, yields one record per CDR3 protein. The sample includes about 440,000 distinct CDR3 sequences, around 17% seen only once; the top ten take around 23%. Time point noted: newly diagnosed GD, antithyroid drugs for less than 3 months. RNA isolated from PBMCs was used to make the TCR library. The sample also formed part of further work on T cells in Graves' hyperthyroidism and ophthalmopathy.

This specimen was peripheral blood mononuclear cells (PBMCs), taken at new diagnosis, from a patient treated with antithyroid drugs. The receptors originated from a woman younger than 30 with Graves disease.

This clonotype was found many times. This chain uses TRBV20-1 with TRBJ2-1; a weak D match, TRBD2 (5 bases). With 8 bases removed from V and 0 bases from J, the gap between germline ends came to 14 bases. The V gene's germline CDR1 is DFQATT and CDR2 SNEGSKA (reference sequence). CDR3 size: 14 residues. The DNA for the CDR3 is TGCAGTACCTACGGGGAGAACTCCTACAATGAGCAGTTCTTC. The encoded protein is CSTYGENSYNEQFF.

This rearrangement joins TRBV6-4 to TRBJ2-1; D is unclear. V was trimmed by 3 bases and J by 9 bases, leaving 24 bases between them. This CDR3 is 17 amino acids long. Germline V CDR1 and CDR2: MRHNA, SNTAGT. The CDR3 nucleotides read TGTGCCAGCAGTGAAACTACGGCGAGTTCGGCAATCGGTGAGCAGTTCTTC. Translating gives CASSETTASSAIGEQFF.

V is TRBV28 and J is TRBJ1-2; D unclear. Germline V gives CDR1 MDHEN, CDR2 SYDVKM. Trimming cost V 10 bases and J 5 bases, with 17 bases left between them. The CDR3 is made up of 13 amino acids. The chain's CDR3 is CANKREGAYGYTF. The CDR3, as DNA: TGTGCCAACAAAAGAGAGGGCGCTTATGGCTACACCTTC.

This clonotype showed up many times. CDR3 in amino acids: CASSHGRIYGYTF. The CDR3 DNA reads as TGTGCCAGCAGCCATGGCCGCATCTATGGCTACACCTTC. The chain combines TRBV3-1 with TRBJ1-2; unclear D gene. CDR3 length: 13 amino acids. The V gene lost 3 bases and the J gene lost 4 bases, with 9 bases spanning the gap. CDR1 and CDR2 from the germline V gene are LGHDT and YNNKEL (reference sequence).

This clonotype was found a few times. V gene TRBV18 combines with J gene TRBJ2-7, with D possibly matching TRBD2 (6 bases). This CDR3 has 14 residues. Germline-derived CDR1 and CDR2 are KGHSH and LQKENI. The V gene lost 3 bases and the J gene lost 2 bases, with 11 bases spanning the gap. As DNA, the CDR3 is TGTGCCAGCTCACCTCAGCGGGCGACCTACGAGCAGTACTTC. Translated, it gives CASSPQRATYEQYF.

This sequence joins TRBV7-2 and TRBJ2-1; TRBD2 agrees at 11 bases. J lost 9 bases, V lost 5 bases, and 15 bases had no gene match. This CDR3 spans 17 amino acids. Looked up from germline, CDR1 is SGHTA and CDR2 is FQGNSA. The CDR3 coding sequence is TGTGCCAGCAGCCCCAGACTAGCGGGAAGGAGCCGCCGTGAGCAGTTCTTC. Encoded protein: CASSPRLAGRSRREQFF.

In this sample, this clonotype turned up a few times. The chain uses TRBV2 and TRBJ2-2; D not resolved. V was shortened by 10 bases and J by 1 base, with 10 bases between the two germline ends. CDR1 and CDR2 (germline): SNHLY, FYNNEI. The CDR3 loop spans 13 amino acids. This CDR3 reads CATQPKNTGELFF. The CDR3 DNA follows: TGTGCCACCCAGCCTAAGAACACCGGGGAGCTGTTTTTT.

This clonotype came up many times. This rearrangement joins TRBV12-3 or TRBV12-4 to TRBJ2-3; D remains unclear. The CDR3 is 17 amino acids. V lost 3 bases to trimming and J lost 1 base, with 17 bases between them. CDR3 nucleotide sequence: TGTGCCAGCAGTTTGTTGGGCGAGCGTCAAGGCACAGATACGCAGTATTTT. Its translation: CASSLLGERQGTDTQYF.

This chain connects TRBV7-9 to TRBJ2-2; D is uncertain. Germline lookup yields CDR1 SEHNR and CDR2 FQNEAQ (reference sequence). The CDR3 totals 15 residues. V was clipped by 8 bases and J by 6 bases, with 19 bases between them. In DNA, the CDR3 is TGTGCCAGCCTTAGTGGAACAGTTAGTCCCGGGGAGCTGTTTTTT. Amino acid sequence: CASLSGTVSPGELFF.

This clonotype was observed many times. The chain combines TRBV5-6 with TRBJ2-1; 9 bases agree with TRBD2. This CDR3 region has 15 residues. Per the germline V gene, CDR1 is SGHDT and CDR2 is YYEEEE. With V trimmed by 6 bases and J by 2 bases, 6 bases remained unmatched. The CDR3 bases are TGTGCCAGCAACGCGCGGGAGGGCCCCTACAATGAGCAGTTCTTC. As protein: CASNAREGPYNEQFF.

The sample holds many counts of this clonotype. The chain carries TRBV11-1 and TRBJ1-1, with no clear D. This CDR3 is built from 12 residues. Germline CDR1 and CDR2: SGHAT and FQDESV (reference sequence). Trimming stripped 5 bases from V and 4 bases from J, with 8 bases between. The DNA of the CDR3 is TGTGCCAGCAGCCAGAGATCCACTGAAGCTTTCTTT. It translates to CASSQRSTEAFF.

The chain links TRBV6-1 to TRBJ2-7; TRBD1 is a possible D gene (5 bases). The V and J ends lost 1 base and 4 bases respectively, with 14 bases between them. This CDR3 comprises 15 residues. The germline gives CDR1 MNHNS, CDR2 SASEGT. The CDR3 DNA is TGTGCCAGCAGTGAAGGGGGCGTTGAGGTGTACGAGCAGTACTTC. It is translated as CASSEGGVEVYEQYF.

This rearrangement joins TRBV28 to TRBJ1-3; no firm D call. V dropped 4 bases and J dropped 0 bases, with 7 bases sitting between them. This CDR3 is built from 14 residues. Germline V gene data show CDR1 as MDHEN and CDR2 as SYDVKM. The CDR3 loop is CASSYKVSGNTIYF. CDR3 bases: TGTGCCAGCAGTTACAAGGTCTCTGGAAACACCATATATTTT.

In this sample, this clonotype turned up many times. This sequence joins TRBV30 and TRBJ2-2; D uncertain. This CDR3 region has 14 residues. Germline loops: CDR1 GTSNPN, CDR2 SVGIG (reference sequence). Trimming took 0 bases from V and 0 from J, leaving 5 bases between them. CDR3 DNA sequence: TGTGCCTGGAGTGTAACAACGAACACCGGGGAGCTGTTTTTT. Protein sequence: CAWSVTTNTGELFF.

J is TRBJ2-3 and V is TRBV6-1; D uncertain. The germline V gene encodes CDR1 MNHNS and CDR2 SASEGT. The CDR3 consists of 13 residues. V gave up 6 bases and J gave up 6 bases, with 13 bases separating them. CDR3 in amino acids: CASSHNSGDTQYF. DNA of the CDR3: TGTGCCAGCAGCCACAACAGTGGCGATACGCAGTATTTT.

This clonotype has a count of ten or more. This chain uses TRBV7-9 with TRBJ2-7, with no clear D. The V gene lost 4 bases and the J gene lost 6 bases, with 10 bases spanning the gap. The CDR3 sequence is 12 residues long. Germline CDR1 SEHNR, CDR2 FQNEAQ (reference sequence). CDR3 loop: CASSSEDTEQYF. DNA of the CDR3: TGTGCCAGCAGCTCAGAAGATACCGAGCAGTACTTC.

This clonotype has just a few counts. The chain joins TRBV19 to TRBJ2-3; D remains unclear. Germline CDR1 is LNHDA and CDR2 is SQIVND (reference sequence). Trimming cost V 3 bases and J 0 bases, with 7 bases left between them. The CDR3 spans 14 residues. The CDR3 DNA reads as TGTGCCAGTAGTATTGCTCACAGCACAGATACGCAGTATTTT. It yields the protein CASSIAHSTDTQYF.

The rearrangement links TRBV11-2 to TRBJ2-3; 16 bases line up with TRBD2. V trimming: 0 bases; J trimming: 2 bases; junction bases outside the gene matches: 5. This CDR3 comprises 19 residues. CDR1 and CDR2 from the germline V gene are SGHAT and FQNNGV. The CDR3 DNA reads as TGTGCCAGCAGCTTAGAAGGGGGACTAGCGGGAGGGGACACAGATACGCAGTATTTT. Residues: CASSLEGGLAGGDTDTQYF. Supplemented by reference TRBV11-2 and TRBJ2-3, the full variable domain reads EAGVAQSPRYKIIEKRQSVAFWCNPISGHATLYWYQQILGQGPKLLIQFQNNGVVDDSQLPKDRFSAERLKGVDSTLKIQPAKLEDSAVYLCASSLEGGLAGGDTDTQYFGPGTRLTVL.

This clonotype was detected many times. The chain has TRBV11-2 and TRBJ2-1, with no clear D. The V gene lost 0 bases and the J gene lost 9 bases, with 9 bases spanning the gap. The CDR3 extends over 13 amino acids. The germline CDR1 and CDR2 sequences are SGHAT and FQNNGV. The CDR3 DNA sequence: TGTGCCAGCAGCTTAGATCCCCGCAGTGAGCAGTTCTTC. Translated: CASSLDPRSEQFF. The full variable domain, completed using reference TRBV11-2 and TRBJ2-1, is EAGVAQSPRYKIIEKRQSVAFWCNPISGHATLYWYQQILGQGPKLLIQFQNNGVVDDSQLPKDRFSAERLKGVDSTLKIQPAKLEDSAVYLCASSLDPRSEQFFGPGTRLTVL.

Remarks on this clonotype: This may arise from a read error, as a much more abundant clone is one base away. CDR3 in DNA: TGTGCCAGCAGTGGCAGAAGGAAGGCTTTCTTT. Amino acids: CASSGRRKAFF. This chain uses TRBV6-2 or TRBV6-3 with TRBJ1-1; D call uncertain. The CDR3 has 11 amino acids. V lost 5 bases to trimming and J lost 11 bases, with 12 bases between them. Germline V gene data show CDR1 as MNHEY and CDR2 as SVGEGT.

This clonotype occurred many times. The rearrangement links TRBV5-1 to TRBJ1-4; D gene uncertain. Trimming cost V 4 bases and J 0 bases, with 10 bases left between them. The CDR3 is 15 residues long. Germline V lookup: CDR1 SGHRS, CDR2 YFSETQ. This CDR3 reads CASSETFATNEKLFF. The CDR3, as DNA: TGCGCCAGCAGCGAAACTTTCGCAACTAATGAAAAACTGTTTTTT.

The V and J genes are TRBV10-3 and TRBJ1-3; D is undetermined. Between the trimmed V and J ends, which lost 3 bases and 2 bases, there was a span of 2 bases. Looked up from germline, CDR1 is ENHRY and CDR2 is SYGVKD. The CDR3 is 12 residues long. The CDR3 here is CAISDAGNTIYF. Here the CDR3 DNA reads TGTGCCATCAGTGACGCTGGAAACACCATATATTTT.

The table lists this clonotype with many counts. The rearrangement joins TRBV27 to TRBJ1-2; D is unclear. The germline gives CDR1 MNHEY, CDR2 SMNVEV (reference sequence). V was trimmed by 7 bases and J by 0 bases, leaving 15 bases between them. The CDR3 has 15 residues. The CDR3: CASTPRAPSNYGYTF. As DNA, the CDR3 is TGTGCCAGCACCCCCCGGGCGCCCTCTAACTATGGCTACACCTTC.

This rearrangement joins TRBV7-9 to TRBJ2-1; D uncertain. This CDR3 comprises 13 residues. Germline loops: CDR1 SEHNR, CDR2 FQNEAQ (reference sequence). The V gene lost 4 bases and the J gene lost 4 bases, with 8 bases spanning the gap. CDR3 nucleotides: TGTGCCAGCAGCTCGATAGTGTACAATGAGCAGTTCTTC. This sequence encodes CASSSIVYNEQFF.

This clonotype has at least ten counts. The J gene is TRBJ2-1, the V gene TRBV3-1; 8 bases are a match to TRBD2. In germline, CDR1 is LGHDT, CDR2 YNNKEL (reference sequence). V dropped 1 base and J dropped 10; count of bases not matched to a gene: 3. The CDR3 has 13 residues. Written as DNA, the CDR3 is TGTGCCAGCAGCCAAGCGGGACTAGGCGAGCAGTTCTTC. Protein product: CASSQAGLGEQFF.